This T cell receptor (beta chain) is from a study of long-term antiretroviral therapy in people with HIV. The CDR3 consists of 14 residues. Losses at the gene ends were 5 bases for V and 3 bases for J; bases not matched to a gene: 7. The germline V gene encodes CDR1 SGHTA and CDR2 FQGNSA. A v3.0 immunoSEQ assay was performed at survey level. Profiled with immunoSEQ multiplex PCR; TCRdb holds only in-frame clones, not every one. The table shows more than 25,000 clones, with about 89% occurring only once. A single count supports this clone. What it recognizes is unknown. Study results and limitations: HIV repertoires covered narrower CDR3 length ranges than controls did.

The receptor comes from a man aged 18 to 30 with HIV. This specimen consisted of unsorted PBMCs, obtained 3.1 years after starting antiretroviral therapy. This chain joins TRBV7-2 and TRBJ2-7, with 7 nucleotides matching TRBD1. The CDR3 spells CASSPRGTDYEQYF. In DNA form, the CDR3 reads TGTGCCAGCAGCCCTAGGGGGACAGACTACGAGCAGTACTTC.